These 7 T cell receptor beta chains originate from one sample sequenced in a study of response to subunit inactivated influenza vaccine. From the RT-PCR reads, TCRdb called clonotypes with MiXCR, one entry per CDR3 protein. There are a few hundred thousand distinct CDR3 sequences in the sample; just over 20% occur only once, and 9.5% to 13% lies in the top ten. Sequencing was performed on PBMCs from blood, taken approximately 20 months after vaccination. The receptors were sampled from a man between 45 and 75 years old who received an inactivated influenza vaccine.

The chain combines TRBV4-1 with TRBJ2-4; possible D gene TRBD1, 7 bases. The CDR3 covers 17 residues. Germline V gene sequence: CDR1 MGHRA, CDR2 YSYEKL. V lost 1 base, J lost 5 bases, and 18 bases lay in between. CDR3 sequence reads: CASSQVISRRGQNIQYF. The CDR3 nucleotides read TGCGCCAGCAGCCAAGTTATTTCCCGGAGGGGGCAAAACATTCAGTACTTC.

V usage is TRBV10-3 and J usage is TRBJ2-5, with D tentatively TRBD1 (5 bases). V dropped 6 bases and J dropped 0 bases, with 8 bases sitting between them. The CDR3 is made up of 13 amino acids. Germline V CDR1 and CDR2: ENHRY, SYGVKD. The CDR3 region is CAIRGPDQETQYF. CDR3 coding DNA: TGTGCCATCAGGGGGCCGGACCAAGAGACCCAGTACTTC.

Many counts were recorded for this clonotype. The gene calls are TRBV20-1 and TRBJ1-6, with a weak D call TRBD1 (6 bases). Deletions cut 0 bases from V and 7 bases from J, with 13 bases between. Germline V gene sequence: CDR1 DFQATT, CDR2 SNEGSKA (reference sequence). The CDR3 consists of 15 residues. The DNA of the CDR3 is TGCAGTGCTAGAGATTCAGGCCAGGGGAATTCACCCCTCCACTTT. Protein sequence: CSARDSGQGNSPLHF.

This clonotype was seen more than once but under ten times. This sequence joins TRBV30 and TRBJ1-1; D unresolved. V was pared by 2 bases and J by 4 bases, with 8 bases between. The germline V gene has CDR1 GTSNPN and CDR2 SVGIG (reference sequence). The CDR3 runs 12 residues. CDR3 sequence (DNA): TGTGCCTGGAGTTCCACAAGCACTGAAGCTTTCTTT. Translated: CAWSSTSTEAFF. Filled out from reference TRBV30 and TRBJ1-1, the complete variable domain reads SQTIHQWPATLVQPVGSPLSLECTVEGTSNPNLYWYRQAAGRGLQLLFYSVGIGQISSEVPQNLSASRPQDRQFILSSKKLLLSDSGFYLCAWSSTSTEAFFGQGTRLTVV.

The sample holds many counts of this clonotype. V usage is TRBV5-1 and J usage is TRBJ1-2; 11 positions agree with TRBD1. This CDR3 spans 15 amino acids. The germline V gene encodes CDR1 SGHRS and CDR2 YFSETQ. V lost 4 bases, J lost 3 bases, and 5 bases stayed unmatched. The CDR3 protein is CASSEDRGLYYGYTF. The CDR3, as DNA: TGCGCCAGCAGCGAGGACAGGGGGCTTTACTATGGCTACACCTTC.

This chain uses TRBV19 with TRBJ2-1; 9 nucleotides agree with TRBD1. The CDR3 is 15 residues long. Germline assignment: CDR1 LNHDA and CDR2 SQIVND (reference sequence). Trimming removed 3 bases from V and 5 bases from J; junction bases left unmatched: 5. The CDR3 sequence: CASSMHRGQHNEQFF. In DNA form, the CDR3 reads TGTGCCAGTAGTATGCACAGGGGGCAGCACAATGAGCAGTTCTTC.

This clonotype was detected only a few times. The chain joins TRBV4-1 to TRBJ2-3, with no clear D. Per germline, CDR1 MGHRA and CDR2 YSYEKL. The ends were cut back, 3 bases at V and 1 base at J, with 11 bases in the middle. The CDR3 loop spans 15 amino acids. The DNA for the CDR3 is TGCGCCAGCAGCCAGAGGTCCCTCGGCACAGATACGCAGTATTTT. Protein: CASSQRSLGTDTQYF.